This passage covers 31 T cell receptor beta chains from one sample sequenced in a study of shared clonotypes between healthy human individuals. Only in-frame clones appear in the TCRdb table, and some are missing; sequencing was by immunoSEQ multiplex PCR. The data contain under 1,900,000 clones, 98% of them singletons. Material for sequencing was naive CD4+ T cells sorted from blood. Subset indicated: CD45RA+ positively selected. These receptors originate from a man aged 25-45 years in good health.

The V call is TRBV9, the J call TRBJ2-1; D is possibly TRBD2 (6 bases). Germline-derived CDR1 and CDR2 are SGDLS and YYNGEE. Trimming removed 0 bases at V and 9 bases at J, with 10 bases between. This CDR3 contains 13 residues. The CDR3 DNA follows: TGTGCCAGCAGCGTAGCGGGAGTAGGTGAGCAGTTCTTC. This gives the protein CASSVAGVGEQFF.

This chain links TRBV28 with TRBJ1-5; no clear D gene. Germline CDR1 reads MDHEN; CDR2 reads SYDVKM. This CDR3 is built from 13 residues. Trimming took 5 bases from V and 4 from J, leaving 9 bases between them. The DNA of the CDR3 is TGTGCCAGCAGTGCGGGCCCAAATCAGCCCCAGCATTTT. This translates into CASSAGPNQPQHF. Supplemented by reference TRBV28 and TRBJ1-5, the full variable domain reads DVKVTQSSRYLVKRTGEKVFLECVQDMDHENMFWYRQDPGLGLRLIYFSYDVKMKEKGDIPEGYSVSREKKERFSLILESASTNQTSMYLCASSAGPNQPQHFGDGTRLSIL.

The rearrangement joins TRBV7-8 to TRBJ2-1; D possibly corresponds to TRBD1 (5 bases). V lost 5 bases, J lost 4 bases, and 21 bases lay in between. The germline CDR1 and CDR2 sequences are SGHVS and FQNEAQ. The CDR3 extends over 17 amino acids. CDR3 loop: CASSLRYTDTRYNEQFF. DNA of the CDR3: TGTGCCAGCAGCCTTAGGTACACGGACACCCGGTACAATGAGCAGTTCTTC.

The chain carries TRBV7-9 and TRBJ1-2, with 10 bases identical to TRBD1. The CDR3 sequence is 15 residues long. Trimming removed 3 bases from V and 7 bases from J; junction bases left unmatched: 8. CDR1 SEHNR and CDR2 FQNEAQ come from the germline V gene (reference sequence). The CDR3 region is CASSFRQGADLGYTF. The CDR3 region has the DNA TGTGCCAGCAGCTTTCGACAGGGGGCAGACCTTGGCTACACCTTC.

V is TRBV6-1 and J is TRBJ2-1; 7 bases line up with TRBD1. The germline CDR1 and CDR2 sequences are MNHNS and SASEGT. The CDR3 totals 13 residues. V was pared by 6 bases and J by 9 bases, with 8 bases of the junction left unmatched. The CDR3 here is CASRETGVGEQFF. The CDR3 nucleotides read TGTGCCAGCAGGGAAACAGGGGTCGGTGAGCAGTTCTTC.

The J gene is TRBJ1-2, the V gene TRBV19; D is possibly TRBD1 (6 bases). Trimming cost V 3 bases and J 4 bases, with 15 bases left between them. This CDR3 has 15 residues. CDR1 and CDR2 from the germline V gene are LNHDA and SQIVND (reference sequence). The CDR3, as DNA: TGTGCCAGTAGTATCACGAAGGGGGTTGGCTATGGCTACACCTTC. Translating gives CASSITKGVGYGYTF.

The rearrangement uses TRBV6-1 and TRBJ1-2; 9 bases agree with TRBD1. Trimming at V came to 4 bases and at J to 4 bases, leaving 10 bases not matched to a gene. Germline V lookup: CDR1 MNHNS, CDR2 SASEGT. The CDR3 extends over 16 amino acids. CDR3 in DNA: TGTGCCAGCAGTGCGCGGACAGGGGACCAAGGCTATGGCTACACCTTC. Translating gives CASSARTGDQGYGYTF.

The chain employs TRBV9 and TRBJ2-3; possible D gene TRBD2, 6 bases. Germline assignment: CDR1 SGDLS and CDR2 YYNGEE. V lost 5 bases to trimming and J lost 0 bases, with 22 bases between them. The CDR3 sequence is 18 residues long. This chain's CDR3 is CASSWGTLELLSTDTQYF. In DNA, the CDR3 is TGTGCCAGCAGTTGGGGGACTCTCGAGCTACTTAGCACAGATACGCAGTATTTT.

The V and J genes are TRBV10-3 and TRBJ1-4; possibly TRBD1 for D (6 bases). The CDR3 spans 13 residues. Germline loops: CDR1 ENHRY, CDR2 SYGVKD. Between the trimmed V and J ends, which lost 7 bases and 3 bases, there was a span of 9 bases. This chain's CDR3 is CAINRDPNEKLFF. The DNA for the CDR3 is TGTGCCATCAACAGGGACCCTAATGAAAAACTGTTTTTT.

The V and J genes are TRBV28 and TRBJ2-1; TRBD1 matches at 10 bases. Germline V lookup: CDR1 MDHEN, CDR2 SYDVKM. There are 18 residues in the CDR3. J was trimmed by 3 bases and V by 5 bases; bases with no gene match: 13. This CDR3 is CASSPLGATGGGYNEQFF. The DNA for the CDR3 is TGTGCCAGCAGTCCCCTCGGGGCGACAGGGGGCGGCTACAATGAGCAGTTCTTC.

The chain is built from TRBV11-3 and TRBJ2-2; 7 bases agree with TRBD1. J gave up 3 bases and V 5 bases, and 18 bases lay outside the gene matches. The V gene's germline CDR1 is SGHNT and CDR2 YENEEA. The CDR3 length is 19 residues. In DNA form, the CDR3 reads TGTGCCAGCAGCACGTCACAAGGGGGCAGCCTTAATTACACCGGGGAGCTGTTTTTT. Its translation: CASSTSQGGSLNYTGELFF.

The gene calls are TRBV19 and TRBJ2-2, with 9 bases that match TRBD1. Per germline, CDR1 LNHDA and CDR2 SQIVND (reference sequence). The CDR3 runs 15 residues. V gave up 6 bases and J gave up 5 bases; unmatched junction bases: 7. The DNA for the CDR3 is TGTGCCAGTAGGGCGGACAGGGGACGAACCGGGGAGCTGTTTTTT. Amino acid sequence: CASRADRGRTGELFF.

V and J are TRBV28 and TRBJ1-1; 7 nucleotides agree with TRBD1. With 2 bases clipped from V and 5 bases from J, the junction kept 5 bases outside the gene matches. The CDR3 has 14 residues. Germline CDR1 MDHEN, CDR2 SYDVKM. The CDR3 region is CASSLGTAGTEAFF. In DNA form, the CDR3 reads TGTGCCAGCAGTTTAGGGACAGCTGGGACTGAAGCTTTCTTT.

The chain has TRBV5-1 and TRBJ1-4; D ambiguous. Per germline, CDR1 SGHRS and CDR2 YFSETQ. The length of the CDR3 is 13 residues. Trimming took off 2 bases at V and 8 bases at J, with 10 bases between the two ends. CDR3 residues: CASSLEGFEKLFF. DNA of the CDR3: TGCGCCAGCAGCTTAGAAGGGTTCGAAAAACTGTTTTTT.

The V and J genes are TRBV6-1 and TRBJ2-7; D uncertain. Germline CDR1 MNHNS, CDR2 SASEGT. The CDR3 consists of 15 residues. Trimming removed 3 bases from V and 3 bases from J, with 15 bases in between. CDR3 sequence (DNA): TGTGCCAGCAGTGAGGGCAGCGTTTTGCTCTACGAGCAGTACTTC. Amino acids: CASSEGSVLLYEQYF.

The chain links TRBV2 to TRBJ2-3, with 10 bases identical to TRBD1. V lost 7 bases and J lost 4; bases outside the gene matches: 8. Germline assignment: CDR1 SNHLY and CDR2 FYNNEI. This CDR3 has 15 amino acids. The chain's CDR3 is CASIPGQGLPDTQYF. The CDR3 DNA follows: TGTGCCAGCATCCCGGGACAGGGGCTTCCAGATACGCAGTATTTT.

The chain employs TRBV5-1 and TRBJ2-7; possibly TRBD1 for D (5 bases). This CDR3 contains 14 residues. V lost 0 bases, J lost 2 bases, and 9 bases lay in between. CDR1 and CDR2 (germline): SGHRS, YFSETQ. The CDR3 DNA is TGCGCCAGCAGCTTGGATTTCAGGGCCTACGAGCAGTACTTC. Protein: CASSLDFRAYEQYF.

The chain couples TRBV19 to TRBJ2-3; no clear D. The V gene's germline CDR1 is LNHDA and CDR2 SQIVND (reference sequence). Trimming removed 6 bases from V and 0 bases from J, with 7 bases in between. There are 13 residues in the CDR3. The CDR3, as DNA: TGTGCCAGTAGGGGCGACAGCACAGATACGCAGTATTTT. Translating it yields CASRGDSTDTQYF. The complete variable domain, with remaining parts taken from reference TRBV19 and TRBJ2-3, reads DGGITQSPKYLFRKEGQNVTLSCEQNLNHDAMYWYRQDPGQGLRLIYYSQIVNDFQKGDIAEGYSVSREKKESFPLTVTSAQKNPTAFYLCASRGDSTDTQYFGPGTRLTVL.

V and J are TRBV27 and TRBJ2-7, with D possibly matching TRBD2 (6 bases). CDR1 is MNHEY and CDR2 is SMNVEV in the germline V gene (reference sequence). V dropped 6 bases and J dropped 1 base, with 10 bases sitting between them. There are 13 residues in the CDR3. The CDR3 loop is CASRVAVSYEQYF. As DNA, the CDR3 is TGTGCCAGCAGGGTAGCGGTTTCCTACGAGCAGTACTTC.

The V gene is TRBV6-5, the J gene TRBJ2-6; D is possibly TRBD1 or TRBD2 (6 bases each). Germline CDR1 reads MNHEY; CDR2 reads SVGAGI. The CDR3 length is 14 residues. V lost 11 bases to trimming and J lost 5 bases, with 16 bases between them. The CDR3 bases are TGTGCCGCCAGAGAGGGGGGCTGGGCCAACGTCCTGACTTTC. Protein: CAAREGGWANVLTF.

The V gene is TRBV25-1, the J gene TRBJ2-4; D gene ambiguous. The CDR3 consists of 14 residues. CDR1 and CDR2 (germline): MGHDK, SYGVNS. V lost 3 bases and J 2 bases, leaving 8 bases between the germline ends. CDR3 DNA: TGTGCCAGCAGTGAGCCCGGTCCCAAAAACATTCAGTACTTC. Its translation is CASSEPGPKNIQYF.

The chain has TRBV5-1 and TRBJ2-7, with 8 bases matching TRBD1. Germline V gene sequence: CDR1 SGHRS, CDR2 YFSETQ. Trimming at V came to 4 bases and at J to 4 bases, leaving 7 bases not matched to a gene. CDR3 size: 14 residues. In DNA form, the CDR3 reads TGCGCCAGCAGCGTGACAGGGGACATTTACGAGCAGTACTTC. This translates into CASSVTGDIYEQYF.

On this clone: Other DNA sequences of this sample code for an identical CDR3. The chain combines TRBV5-1 with TRBJ2-7, with no clear D. V lost 0 bases and J lost 5, with 6 bases in between. Germline assignment: CDR1 SGHRS and CDR2 YFSETQ. This CDR3 spans 12 amino acids. CDR3 nucleotide sequence: TGCGCCAGCAGCTTGGTTGGGGACGAGCAGTACTTC. This sequence encodes CASSLVGDEQYF.

The chain uses TRBV5-4 and TRBJ2-5; TRBD1 matches at 7 bases. V shed 2 bases and J 5 bases; nucleotides not matched to a gene: 6. The V gene's germline CDR1 is SGHNT and CDR2 YYREEE (reference sequence). The CDR3 is 14 residues long. Here the CDR3 reads CASSLQGRGETQYF. Written as DNA, the CDR3 is TGTGCCAGCAGCTTACAGGGCAGGGGGGAGACCCAGTACTTC.

The V call is TRBV7-9, the J call TRBJ2-2; tentatively, D is TRBD2 (5 bases). V was cut by 3 bases and J by 5 bases, with 16 bases left in between. The V gene's germline CDR1 is SEHNR and CDR2 FQNEAQ (reference sequence). CDR3 length equals 16 residues. The chain's CDR3 is CASSFNPREGTGELFF. CDR3 coding DNA: TGTGCCAGCAGCTTTAATCCCCGGGAAGGGACCGGGGAGCTGTTTTTT.

The chain uses TRBV7-9 and TRBJ1-2; 10 bases align to TRBD1. The CDR3 is 16 residues long. Unmatched junction bases numbered 8, after V lost 3 bases and J lost 4 bases. The germline V gene encodes CDR1 SEHNR and CDR2 FQNEAQ (reference sequence). In nucleotides, the CDR3 is TGTGCCAGCAGCTTTACAGGGACAGGGGTTTCCTATGGCTACACCTTC. The encoded protein is CASSFTGTGVSYGYTF.

The chain uses TRBV18 and TRBJ2-3; a possible D gene is TRBD1 (5 bases). Looked up from germline, CDR1 is KGHSH and CDR2 is LQKENI. V lost 3 bases and J 1 base, leaving 11 bases between the germline ends. This CDR3 has 15 amino acids. The CDR3 sequence is CASSPGGRGTDTQYF. The CDR3 DNA is TGTGCCAGCTCACCCGGTGGCAGGGGCACAGATACGCAGTATTTT.

CDR3 amino acids: CASSETGAQPQHF. In DNA form, the CDR3 reads TGTGCCAGCAGTGAGACAGGGGCTCAGCCCCAGCATTTT. The chain links TRBV2 to TRBJ1-5; 8 nucleotides line up with TRBD1. This CDR3 has 13 amino acids. V shed 3 bases and J 6 bases; nucleotides not matched to a gene: 1. Per germline, CDR1 SNHLY and CDR2 FYNNEI.

The rearrangement uses TRBV14 and TRBJ1-2; no clear D. The V end lost 2 bases, the J end lost 7 bases, and 20 bases lay between the germline ends. This CDR3 has 16 amino acids. CDR1 SGHDN and CDR2 FVKESK come from the germline V gene. CDR3 sequence (DNA): TGTGCCAGCAGCCAAAATTTACTGGCCGGGGAGGCTGGCTACACCTTC. This encodes CASSQNLLAGEAGYTF.

V and J are TRBV5-1 and TRBJ2-1; no reliable D call. Trimming cost V 0 bases and J 4 bases, with 17 bases left between them. Germline CDR1 and CDR2: SGHRS and YFSETQ. The CDR3 loop spans 17 amino acids. CDR3 residues: CASSLAVDLTEYNEQFF. In DNA form, the CDR3 reads TGCGCCAGCAGCTTGGCCGTCGATTTAACAGAATACAATGAGCAGTTCTTC.

The chain couples TRBV11-2 to TRBJ1-1; D not resolved. V lost 8 bases, J lost 7 bases, and 11 bases lay in between. This CDR3 spans 11 amino acids. Germline V gene data show CDR1 as SGHAT and CDR2 as FQNNGV. CDR3 amino acids: CASAGRVEAFF. CDR3 nucleotides: TGTGCCAGCGCCGGGAGGGTTGAAGCTTTCTTT. Filled out from reference TRBV11-2 and TRBJ1-1, the complete variable domain reads EAGVAQSPRYKIIEKRQSVAFWCNPISGHATLYWYQQILGQGPKLLIQFQNNGVVDDSQLPKDRFSAERLKGVDSTLKIQPAKLEDSAVYLCASAGRVEAFFGQGTRLTVV.